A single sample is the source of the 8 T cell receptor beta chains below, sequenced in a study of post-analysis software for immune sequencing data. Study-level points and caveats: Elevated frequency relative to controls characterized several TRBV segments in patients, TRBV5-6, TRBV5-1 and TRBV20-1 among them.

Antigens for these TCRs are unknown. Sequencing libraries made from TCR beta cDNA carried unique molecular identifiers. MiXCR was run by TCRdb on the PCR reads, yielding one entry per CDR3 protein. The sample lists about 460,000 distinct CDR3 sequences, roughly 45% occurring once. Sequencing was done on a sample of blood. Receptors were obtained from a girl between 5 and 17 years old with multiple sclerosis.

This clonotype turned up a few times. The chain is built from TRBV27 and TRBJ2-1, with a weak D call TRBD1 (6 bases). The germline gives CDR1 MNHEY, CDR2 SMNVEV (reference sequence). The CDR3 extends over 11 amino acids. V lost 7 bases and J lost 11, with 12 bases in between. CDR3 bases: TGTGCCAGCACCAGGGGTCTTCAGCAGTTCTTC. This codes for CASTRGLQQFF.

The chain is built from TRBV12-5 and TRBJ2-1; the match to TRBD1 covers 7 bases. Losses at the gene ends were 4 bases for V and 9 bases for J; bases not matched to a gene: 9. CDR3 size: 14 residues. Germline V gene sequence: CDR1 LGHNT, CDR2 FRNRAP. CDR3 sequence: CASGYSDRISEQFF. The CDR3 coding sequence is TGTGCTAGTGGTTATTCGGACAGGATAAGTGAGCAGTTCTTC.

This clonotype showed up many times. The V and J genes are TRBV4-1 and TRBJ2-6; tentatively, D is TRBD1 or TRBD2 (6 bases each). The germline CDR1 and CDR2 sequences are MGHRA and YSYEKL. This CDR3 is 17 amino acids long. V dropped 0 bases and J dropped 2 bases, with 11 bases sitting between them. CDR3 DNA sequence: TGCGCCAGCAGCCAAGATCAAAGGGGGGCTGGGGCCAACGTCCTGACTTTC. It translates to CASSQDQRGAGANVLTF.

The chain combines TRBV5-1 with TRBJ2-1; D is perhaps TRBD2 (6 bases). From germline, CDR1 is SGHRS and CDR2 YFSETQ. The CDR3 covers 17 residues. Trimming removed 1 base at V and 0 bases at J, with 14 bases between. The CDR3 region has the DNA TGCGCCAGCAGCTTGAATGTGGCGGGACCCTCCTACAATGAGCAGTTCTTC. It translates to CASSLNVAGPSYNEQFF. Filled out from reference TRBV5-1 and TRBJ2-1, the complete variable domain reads KAGVTQTPRYLIKTRGQQVTLSCSPISGHRSVSWYQQTPGQGLQFLFEYFSETQRNKGNFPGRFSGRQFSNSRSEMNVSTLELGDSALYLCASSLNVAGPSYNEQFFGPGTRLTVL.

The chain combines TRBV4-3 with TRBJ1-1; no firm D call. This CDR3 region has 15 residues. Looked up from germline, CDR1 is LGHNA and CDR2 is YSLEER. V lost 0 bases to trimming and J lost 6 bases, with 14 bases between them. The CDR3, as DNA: TGCGCCAGCAGCCAAGAAGGAGGGAGCACTCCTGAAGCTTTCTTT. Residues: CASSQEGGSTPEAFF.

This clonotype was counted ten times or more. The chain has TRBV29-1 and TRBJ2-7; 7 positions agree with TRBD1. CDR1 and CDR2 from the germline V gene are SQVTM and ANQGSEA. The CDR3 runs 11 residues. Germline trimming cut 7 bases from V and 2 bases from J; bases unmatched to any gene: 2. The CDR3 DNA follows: TGCAGCGGTCAGGGGGCCTACGAGCAGTACTTC. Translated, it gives CSGQGAYEQYF.

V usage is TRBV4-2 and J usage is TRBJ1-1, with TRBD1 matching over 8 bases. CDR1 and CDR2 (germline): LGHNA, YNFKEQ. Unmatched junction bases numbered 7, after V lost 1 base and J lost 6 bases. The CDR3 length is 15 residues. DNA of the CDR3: TGTGCCAGCAGCCAAGGGCTCCAGGGGGCAGCTGAAGCTTTCTTT. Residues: CASSQGLQGAAEAFF.

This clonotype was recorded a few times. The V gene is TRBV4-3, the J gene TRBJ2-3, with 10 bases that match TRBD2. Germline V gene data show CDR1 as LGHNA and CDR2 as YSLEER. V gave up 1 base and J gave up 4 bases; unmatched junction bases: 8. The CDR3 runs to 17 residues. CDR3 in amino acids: CASSQGPSSGRPDTQYF. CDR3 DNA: TGCGCCAGCAGCCAAGGTCCCTCTAGCGGGAGACCAGATACGCAGTATTTT.